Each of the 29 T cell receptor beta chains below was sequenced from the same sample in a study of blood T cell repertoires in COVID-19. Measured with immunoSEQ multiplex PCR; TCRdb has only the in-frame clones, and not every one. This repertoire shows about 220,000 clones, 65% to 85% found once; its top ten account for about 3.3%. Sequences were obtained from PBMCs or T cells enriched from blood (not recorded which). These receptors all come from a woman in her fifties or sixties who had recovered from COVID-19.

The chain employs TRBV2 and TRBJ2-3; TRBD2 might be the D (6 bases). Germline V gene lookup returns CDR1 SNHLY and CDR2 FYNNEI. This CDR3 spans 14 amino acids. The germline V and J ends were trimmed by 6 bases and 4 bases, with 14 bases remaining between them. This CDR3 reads CASRANPGADTQYF. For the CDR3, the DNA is TGTGCCAGCAGGGCGAACCCGGGGGCAGATACGCAGTATTTT.

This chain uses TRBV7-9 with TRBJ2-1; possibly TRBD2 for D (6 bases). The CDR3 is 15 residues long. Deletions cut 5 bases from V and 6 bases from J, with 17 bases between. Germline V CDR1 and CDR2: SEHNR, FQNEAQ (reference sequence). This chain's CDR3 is CASSQSGRRANEQFF. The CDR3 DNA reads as TGTGCCAGCAGCCAAAGCGGGCGAAGAGCCAATGAGCAGTTCTTC.

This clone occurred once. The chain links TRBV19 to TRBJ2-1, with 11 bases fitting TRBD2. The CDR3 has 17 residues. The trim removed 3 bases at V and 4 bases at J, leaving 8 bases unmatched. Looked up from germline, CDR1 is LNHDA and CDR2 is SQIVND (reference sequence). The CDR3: CASSISTGTSGYNEQFF. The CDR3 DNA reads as TGTGCCAGTAGTATCTCTACGGGGACTAGCGGATACAATGAGCAGTTCTTC.

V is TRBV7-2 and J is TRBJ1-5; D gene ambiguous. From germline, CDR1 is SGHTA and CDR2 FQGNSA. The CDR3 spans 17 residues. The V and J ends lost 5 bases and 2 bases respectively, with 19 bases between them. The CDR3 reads CASSKDPPAGGNQPQHF. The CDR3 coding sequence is TGTGCCAGCAGCAAAGATCCCCCGGCGGGAGGCAATCAGCCCCAGCATTTT.

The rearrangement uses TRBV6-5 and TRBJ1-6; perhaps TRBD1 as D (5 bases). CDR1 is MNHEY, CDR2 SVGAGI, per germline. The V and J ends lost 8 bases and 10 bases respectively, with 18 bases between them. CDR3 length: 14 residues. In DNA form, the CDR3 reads TGTGCCAGCGCTAGGGGAAACGAGAACTCACCCCTCCACTTT. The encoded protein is CASARGNENSPLHF.

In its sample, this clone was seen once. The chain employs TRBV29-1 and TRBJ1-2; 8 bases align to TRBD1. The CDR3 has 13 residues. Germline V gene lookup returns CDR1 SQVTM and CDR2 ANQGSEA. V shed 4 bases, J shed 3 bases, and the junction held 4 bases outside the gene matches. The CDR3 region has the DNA TGCAGCGTTGCAGGGGGCGCCGACTATGGCTACACCTTC. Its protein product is CSVAGGADYGYTF.

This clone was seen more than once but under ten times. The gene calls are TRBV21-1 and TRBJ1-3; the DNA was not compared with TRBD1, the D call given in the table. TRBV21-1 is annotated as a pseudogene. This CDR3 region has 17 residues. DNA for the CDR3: TGTGCCAGCAGCGGGGAGGACAGGGGTTCTTTTGGAAACACCATATATTTT. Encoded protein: CASSGEDRGSFGNTIYF.

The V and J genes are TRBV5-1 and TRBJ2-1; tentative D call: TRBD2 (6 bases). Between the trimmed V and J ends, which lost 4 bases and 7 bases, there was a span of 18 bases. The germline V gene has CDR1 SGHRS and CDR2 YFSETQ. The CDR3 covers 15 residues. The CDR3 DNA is TGCGCCAGCAGCCCTGGAGGGCCCCTAGCGAATGAGCAGTTCTTC. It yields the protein CASSPGGPLANEQFF.

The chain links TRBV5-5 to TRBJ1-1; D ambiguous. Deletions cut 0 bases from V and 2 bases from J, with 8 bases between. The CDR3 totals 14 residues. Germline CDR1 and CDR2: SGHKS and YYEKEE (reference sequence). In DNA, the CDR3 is TGTGCCAGCAGCTTGGGGGCAGATAACACTGAAGCTTTCTTT. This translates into CASSLGADNTEAFF.

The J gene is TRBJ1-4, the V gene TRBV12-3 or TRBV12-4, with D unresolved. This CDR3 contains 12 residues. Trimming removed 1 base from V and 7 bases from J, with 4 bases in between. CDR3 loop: CASSLGLEKLFF. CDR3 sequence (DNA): TGTGCCAGCAGTTTAGGTCTTGAAAAACTGTTTTTT.

CDR3 in amino acids: CASSPSGPYNSPLHF. As DNA, the CDR3 is TGTGCCAGCAGTCCTTCCGGTCCGTATAATTCACCCCTCCACTTT. V gene TRBV5-6 combines with J gene TRBJ1-6, with D unresolved. This CDR3 spans 15 amino acids. Between the trimmed V and J ends, which lost 5 bases and 4 bases, there was a span of 13 bases. Germline CDR1 and CDR2: SGHDT and YYEEEE. Together with reference TRBV5-6 and TRBJ1-6, the CDR3 gives the full variable domain: DAGVTQSPTHLIKTRGQQVTLRCSPKSGHDTVSWYQQALGQGPQFIFQYYEEEERQRGNFPDRFSGHQFPNYSSELNVNALLLGDSALYLCASSPSGPYNSPLHFGNGTRLTVT.

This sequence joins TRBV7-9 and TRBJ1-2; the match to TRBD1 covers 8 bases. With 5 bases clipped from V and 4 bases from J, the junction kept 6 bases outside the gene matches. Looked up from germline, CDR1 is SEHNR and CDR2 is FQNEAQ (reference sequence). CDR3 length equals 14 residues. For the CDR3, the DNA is TGTGCCAGCAGCGATCAGGGGGCGGGCTATGGCTACACCTTC. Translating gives CASSDQGAGYGYTF.

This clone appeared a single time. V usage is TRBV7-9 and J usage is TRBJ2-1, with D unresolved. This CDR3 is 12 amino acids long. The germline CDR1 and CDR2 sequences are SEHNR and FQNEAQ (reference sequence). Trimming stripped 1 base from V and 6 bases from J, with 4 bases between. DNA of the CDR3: TGTGCCAGCAGCTTAGGACTCAATGAGCAGTTCTTC. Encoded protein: CASSLGLNEQFF.

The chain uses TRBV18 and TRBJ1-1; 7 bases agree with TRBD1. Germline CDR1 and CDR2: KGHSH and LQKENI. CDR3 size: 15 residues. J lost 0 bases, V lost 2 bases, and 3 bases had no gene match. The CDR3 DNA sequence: TGTGCCAGCTCACCAGGGACAGCCATGAACACTGAAGCTTTCTTT. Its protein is CASSPGTAMNTEAFF.

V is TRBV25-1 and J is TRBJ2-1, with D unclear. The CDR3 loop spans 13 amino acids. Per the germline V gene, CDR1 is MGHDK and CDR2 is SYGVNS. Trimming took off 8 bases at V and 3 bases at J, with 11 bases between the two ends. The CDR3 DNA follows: TGTGCCAGCCAAAGTGAGTACTACAATGAGCAGTTCTTC. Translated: CASQSEYYNEQFF. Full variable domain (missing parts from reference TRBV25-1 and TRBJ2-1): EADIYQTPRYLVIGTGKKITLECSQTMGHDKMYWYQQDPGMELHLIHYSYGVNSTEKGDLSSESTVSRIRTEHFPLTLESARPSHTSQYLCASQSEYYNEQFFGPGTRLTVL.

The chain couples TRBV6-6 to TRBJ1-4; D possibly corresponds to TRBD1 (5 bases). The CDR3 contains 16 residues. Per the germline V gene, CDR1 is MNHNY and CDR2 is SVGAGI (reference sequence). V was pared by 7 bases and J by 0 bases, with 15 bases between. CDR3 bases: TGTGCCAGCACCTCATCCACGGGGGCAACTAATGAAAAACTGTTTTTT. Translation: CASTSSTGATNEKLFF.

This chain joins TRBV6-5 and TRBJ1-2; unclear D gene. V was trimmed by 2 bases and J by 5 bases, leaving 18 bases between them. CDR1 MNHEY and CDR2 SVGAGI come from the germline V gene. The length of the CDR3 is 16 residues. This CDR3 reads CASSYPNPLRLYGYTF. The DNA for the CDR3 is TGTGCCAGCAGTTACCCCAATCCCCTGCGCCTTTATGGCTACACCTTC.

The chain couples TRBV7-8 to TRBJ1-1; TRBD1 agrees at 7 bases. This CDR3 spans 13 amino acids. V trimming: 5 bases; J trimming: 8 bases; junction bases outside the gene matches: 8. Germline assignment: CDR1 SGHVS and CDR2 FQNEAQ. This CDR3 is CASSTGTVREAFF. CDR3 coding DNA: TGTGCCAGCAGCACTGGGACAGTTAGGGAAGCTTTCTTT.

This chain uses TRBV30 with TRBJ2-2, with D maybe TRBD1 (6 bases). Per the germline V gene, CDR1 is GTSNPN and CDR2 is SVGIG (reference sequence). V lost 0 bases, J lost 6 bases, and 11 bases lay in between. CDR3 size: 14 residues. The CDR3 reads CAWSVRTEPGELFF. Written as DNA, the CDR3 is TGTGCCTGGAGTGTACGGACAGAACCCGGGGAGCTGTTTTTT.

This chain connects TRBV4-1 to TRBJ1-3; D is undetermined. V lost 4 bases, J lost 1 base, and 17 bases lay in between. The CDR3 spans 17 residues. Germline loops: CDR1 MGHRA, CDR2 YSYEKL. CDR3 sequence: CASSRTLTFRSGNTIYF. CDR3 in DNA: TGCGCCAGCAGCCGGACTTTGACTTTCCGGTCTGGAAACACCATATATTTT.

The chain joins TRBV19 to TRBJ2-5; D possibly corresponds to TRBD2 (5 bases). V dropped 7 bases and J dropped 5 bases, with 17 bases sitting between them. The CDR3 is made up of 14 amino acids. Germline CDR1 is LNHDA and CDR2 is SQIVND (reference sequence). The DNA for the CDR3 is TGTGCCAGTACTGGAGGTGGTGGCGGGGAGACCCAGTACTTC. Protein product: CASTGGGGGETQYF. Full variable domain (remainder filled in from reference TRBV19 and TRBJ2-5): DGGITQSPKYLFRKEGQNVTLSCEQNLNHDAMYWYRQDPGQGLRLIYYSQIVNDFQKGDIAEGYSVSREKKESFPLTVTSAQKNPTAFYLCASTGGGGGETQYFGPGTRLLVL.

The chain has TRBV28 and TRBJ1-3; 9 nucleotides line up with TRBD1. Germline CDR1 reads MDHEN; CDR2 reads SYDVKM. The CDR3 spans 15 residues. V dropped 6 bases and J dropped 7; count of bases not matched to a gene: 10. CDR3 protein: CASSLQGAGLNTIYF. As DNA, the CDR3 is TGTGCCAGCAGCCTACAGGGGGCCGGATTGAACACCATATATTTT.

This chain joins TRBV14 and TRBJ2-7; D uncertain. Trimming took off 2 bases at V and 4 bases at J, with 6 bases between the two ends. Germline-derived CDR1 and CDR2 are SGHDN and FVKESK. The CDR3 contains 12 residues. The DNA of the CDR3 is TGTGCCAGCAGCCAATTTTCTTACGAGCAGTACTTC. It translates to CASSQFSYEQYF.

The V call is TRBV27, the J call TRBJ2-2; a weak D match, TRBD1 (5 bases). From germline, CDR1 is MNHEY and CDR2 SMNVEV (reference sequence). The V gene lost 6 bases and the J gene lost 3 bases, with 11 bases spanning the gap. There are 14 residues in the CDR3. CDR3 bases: TGTGCCAGCAGATTCATAGGGGACACCGGGGAGCTGTTTTTT. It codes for CASRFIGDTGELFF.

The CDR3 DNA follows: TGTGCCAGCAGCTCGACTAGCGGGGGCCCAGATACGCAGTATTTT. Translating gives CASSSTSGGPDTQYF. J is TRBJ2-3 and V is TRBV11-3; 12 nucleotides agree with TRBD2. CDR1 and CDR2 (germline): SGHNT, YENEEA. V lost 4 bases, J lost 4 bases, and 3 bases stayed unmatched. CDR3 size: 15 residues.

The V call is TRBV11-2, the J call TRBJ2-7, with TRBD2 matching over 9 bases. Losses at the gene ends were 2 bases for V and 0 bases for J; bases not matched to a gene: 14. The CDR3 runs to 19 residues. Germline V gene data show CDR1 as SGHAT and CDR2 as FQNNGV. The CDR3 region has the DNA TGTGCCAGCAGCTTAAGTAGAGGGGGTAGCGGGGGCCTCTCCTACGAGCAGTACTTC. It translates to CASSLSRGGSGGLSYEQYF.

DNA for the CDR3: TGTGCCAGCAGGCCTTTTCGTGGCAGGGTCCAAGACACCATATATTTT. Protein: CASRPFRGRVQDTIYF. The V gene is TRBV7-4, the J gene TRBJ1-3; D is perhaps TRBD1 (5 bases). CDR1 SGHVT and CDR2 SQSDAQ come from the germline V gene. Trimming left V 6 bases short and J 8 bases short, with 23 bases between. This CDR3 is built from 16 residues.

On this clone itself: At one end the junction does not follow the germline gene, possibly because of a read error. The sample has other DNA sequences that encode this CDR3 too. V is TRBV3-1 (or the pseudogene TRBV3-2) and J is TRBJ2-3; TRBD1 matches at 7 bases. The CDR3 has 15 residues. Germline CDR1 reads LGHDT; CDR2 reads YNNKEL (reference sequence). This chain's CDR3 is CASSQEKTGIDTQYF. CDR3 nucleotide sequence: TGCGCCAGCAGCCAAGAGAAGACAGGGATTGATACGCAGTATTTT.

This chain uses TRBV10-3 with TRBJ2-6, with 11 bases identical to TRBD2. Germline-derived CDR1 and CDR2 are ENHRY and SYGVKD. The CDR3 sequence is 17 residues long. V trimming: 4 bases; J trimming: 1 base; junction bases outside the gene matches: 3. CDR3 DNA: TGTGCCATCAGTGTAGCGGGAGGGCCTTCTGGGGCCAACGTCCTGACTTTC. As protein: CAISVAGGPSGANVLTF.